These T cell receptor beta chains were read from a single sample in a study of human T cells and chemical hapten exposure. Each CDR3 protein is one row after TCRdb ran MiXCR on the RACE reads. Of around 340,000 distinct CDR3 sequences listed, approximately 6.9% are singletons. Here the sequenced sample was whole blood, taken in connection with sensitization to the hapten diphenylcyclopropenone (DPC). The receptor source for this set is a woman between 18 and 29 years old with alopecia areata. Some clones in this sample may be carry-over from other donors' samples. The CDR3 runs from the conserved cysteine through the conserved F or W. Each record gives: D gene, J gene, clone size, V gene, CDR3 protein, CDR3 DNA. A D gene is named only where the DNA matches it firmly. Not all rows give a size; the values are once, few, many and, for expanded clones, a class.

>NA|TRBJ1-6|NA|TRBV18
CASSQGTDNSPLHF
TGTGCCAGCTCACAGGGGACCGATAATTCACCCCTCCACTTT
>TRBD1|TRBJ1-2|NA|TRBV7-2
CASTINQGVNYGYTF
TGTGCCAGCACCATAAACCAGGGGGTTAACTATGGCTACACCTTC
>NA|TRBJ1-5|NA|TRBV6-1
CASTPDHNNQPQHF
TGTGCCAGCACTCCGGATCATAACAATCAGCCCCAGCATTTT
>NA|TRBJ2-5|NA|TRBV7-8
CASSLGVWDQETQYF
TGTGCCAGCAGCTTAGGAGTCTGGGACCAAGAGACCCAGTACTTC
>TRBD2|TRBJ2-3|many|TRBV7-8
CASSLGLLPTDTQYF
TGTGCCAGCAGCTTGGGACTACTCCCCACAGATACGCAGTATTTT
>NA|TRBJ2-3|NA|TRBV18
CASSQDRRTDTQYF
TGTGCCAGCTCACAGGACAGACGCACAGATACGCAGTATTTT
>NA|TRBJ2-5|many|TRBV7-2
CASSFRTGGQETQYF
TGTGCCAGCAGCTTCCGAACTGGGGGACAAGAGACCCAGTACTTC
>NA|TRBJ1-6|few|TRBV11-2
CASSALGGPLHF
TGTGCCAGCAGCGCTCTTGGGGGACCCCTCCACTTT
>NA|TRBJ2-2|few|TRBV5-1
CASSPLTGKEGELFF
TGCGCCAGCAGCCCGCTGACGGGGAAGGAAGGGGAGCTGTTTTTT
>NA|TRBJ1-2|NA|TRBV18
CASSPTGQAYGYTF
TGTGCCAGCTCACCGACGGGCCAGGCCTATGGCTACACCTTC
>NA|TRBJ1-1|few|TRBV5-1
CASSPYGLAEHMNTEAFF
TGCGCCAGCAGCCCTTATGGGCTGGCAGAACACATGAACACTGAAGCTTTCTTT
>TRBD2|TRBJ2-5|many|TRBV29-1
CSVYWTSGGLMYQETQYF
TGCAGCGTTTACTGGACTAGCGGGGGGCTCATGTACCAAGAGACCCAGTACTTC
>NA|TRBJ2-7|many|TRBV14
CASSPADISDEQYF
TGTGCCAGCAGCCCAGCCGATATATCCGACGAGCAGTACTTC
>NA|TRBJ2-1|few|TRBV9
CASSVAGDSYNEQFF
TGTGCCAGCAGCGTAGCAGGGGACTCCTACAATGAGCAGTTCTTC
>TRBD1|TRBJ2-7|NA|TRBV7-9
CASSSRGPSYEQYF
TGTGCCAGCAGCTCCAGGGGGCCCTCCTACGAGCAGTACTTC
>TRBD1|TRBJ1-1|few|TRBV6-1
CASSKGPQGVLKAFF
TGTGCCAGCAGTAAAGGACCTCAGGGGGTTTTGAAAGCTTTCTTT
>TRBD1|TRBJ1-4|NA|TRBV20-1
CSAPDRGGLSEKLFF
TGCAGTGCTCCCGACAGGGGAGGGCTTAGTGAAAAACTGTTTTTT
>TRBD1|TRBJ2-3|NA|TRBV29-1
CSVERTGDDTQYF
TGCAGCGTTGAGAGAACAGGGGATGACACGCAGTATTTT
>TRBD1|TRBJ1-2|few|TRBV3-1
CASSRPGQGDYGYTF
TGTGCCAGCAGTCGCCCGGGACAGGGGGACTATGGCTACACCTTC
>TRBD1|TRBJ1-5|NA|TRBV6-2/TRBV6-3
CASSLGTGKWPQHF
TGTGCCAGCAGTCTAGGGACAGGCAAATGGCCCCAGCATTTT
>NA|TRBJ2-7|NA|TRBV18
CASSPPGVAKVHEQYF
TGTGCCAGCTCACCACCGGGAGTAGCTAAGGTACACGAGCAGTACTTC
>TRBD1|TRBJ2-4|few|TRBV5-8
CASSLGAGGLIQYF
TGTGCCAGCAGCTTGGGGGCAGGGGGCCTCATTCAGTACTTC
>TRBD2|TRBJ2-3|many|TRBV7-6
CASSTGLAGGGDTQYF
TGTGCCAGCAGCACTGGACTAGCGGGTGGCGGAGATACGCAGTATTTT
>TRBD1|TRBJ2-7|many|TRBV5-6
CASSWDRNYEQYF
TGTGCCAGCAGCTGGGACAGGAACTACGAGCAGTACTTC
>NA|TRBJ2-3|many|TRBV6-6
CASSYGFFGGHTDTQYF
TGTGCCAGCAGTTACGGGTTTTTTGGGGGACACACAGATACGCAGTATTTT
>TRBD1|TRBJ2-7|many|TRBV6-2/TRBV6-3
CASSPPPDRSYEQYF
TGTGCCAGCAGTCCCCCACCGGACAGGAGCTACGAGCAGTACTTC
>TRBD1|TRBJ1-1|many|TRBV2
CASSRQGAGEAFF
TGTGCCAGCAGCCGACAGGGTGCCGGGGAAGCTTTCTTT
>TRBD2|TRBJ2-7|NA|TRBV29-1
CSVGGLAGAGTYEQYF
TGCAGCGTGGGTGGACTAGCGGGGGCCGGAACCTACGAGCAGTACTTC
>TRBD2|TRBJ2-3|medium-sized|TRBV5-8
CASRQERGHTDTQYF
TGTGCCAGCAGACAAGAGCGGGGGCACACAGATACGCAGTATTTT
>NA|TRBJ2-3|NA|TRBV28
CASSTVWGPTDTQYF
TGTGCCAGCAGTACAGTATGGGGGCCGACAGATACGCAGTATTTT
>TRBD1|TRBJ2-3|few|TRBV6-2/TRBV6-3
CASRTPREGWTGDTTDTQYF
TGTGCCAGCAGAACACCAAGAGAGGGATGGACAGGTGACACCACAGATACGCAGTATTTT
>TRBD2|TRBJ2-3|many|TRBV4-3
CASSQETTSGGSTDTQYF
TGCGCCAGCAGCCAAGAGACAACTAGCGGGGGGTCCACAGATACGCAGTATTTT
>TRBD1|TRBJ2-3|NA|TRBV7-9
CASSTRDRGTQYF
TGTGCCAGCAGCACGCGGGACAGGGGTACGCAGTATTTT
>NA|TRBJ2-3|few|TRBV7-2
CASKVADTQYF
TGTGCCAGCAAAGTAGCGGATACGCAGTATTTT
>TRBD2|TRBJ2-3|many|TRBV12-3/TRBV12-4
CASSLGGATDTQYF
TGTGCCAGCAGTCTCGGGGGGGCCACAGATACGCAGTATTTT
>TRBD2|TRBJ2-1|many|TRBV6-2/TRBV6-3
CASSYPSGGAGNEQFF
TGTGCCAGCAGTTACCCTAGCGGGGGGGCCGGCAATGAGCAGTTCTTC
>TRBD2|TRBJ2-3|few|TRBV12-3/TRBV12-4
CASSATGTTTDTQYF
TGTGCCAGCAGCGCGACCGGGACTACCACAGATACGCAGTATTTT
>NA|TRBJ1-6|few|TRBV20-1
CSARPTVSPLHF
TGCAGTGCTAGACCGACAGTTTCACCCCTCCACTTT
>TRBD2|TRBJ2-1|NA|TRBV18
CASSPPSGGQTEQFF
TGTGCCAGCTCACCACCAAGCGGGGGCCAAACTGAGCAGTTCTTC
>TRBD1|TRBJ1-1|few|TRBV7-9
CATSDRIPGQGGVNTEAFF
TGTGCCACCTCAGACCGAATCCCGGGACAGGGTGGGGTGAACACTGAAGCTTTCTTT
>NA|TRBJ2-7|few|TRBV29-1
CSVEMLDREEQYF
TGCAGCGTTGAGATGCTGGACAGAGAAGAGCAGTACTTC
>TRBD2|TRBJ2-2|many|TRBV3-1
CASSQGLAGVGTGELFF
TGTGCCAGCAGCCAGGGACTAGCGGGGGTGGGCACCGGGGAGCTGTTTTTT
>NA|TRBJ1-1|NA|TRBV7-3
CASSLVSSTEAFF
TGTGCCAGCAGCTTAGTCAGTTCTACTGAAGCTTTCTTT
>TRBD2|TRBJ2-3|few|TRBV7-2
CASSTSGGTLAISGTDTQYF
TGTGCCAGCAGCACTAGCGGGGGGACGCTCGCCATTTCGGGCACAGATACGCAGTATTTT
>NA|TRBJ1-3|NA|TRBV12-3/TRBV12-4
CASSLDMTIYF
TGTGCCAGCAGTTTGGACATGACCATATATTTT
>TRBD1|TRBJ1-1|few|TRBV5-1
CASSLQGGETEAFF
TGCGCCAGCAGCTTACAGGGGGGAGAAACTGAAGCTTTCTTT
>NA|TRBJ1-5|few|TRBV6-2/TRBV6-3
CASSYRTFSNQPQHF
TGTGCCAGCAGTTACAGGACATTTAGCAATCAGCCCCAGCATTTT
>NA|TRBJ2-7|NA|TRBV9
CASPDGGLYEQYF
TGTGCCAGCCCCGACGGGGGACTCTACGAGCAGTACTTC
>NA|TRBJ2-2|few|TRBV29-1
CSVGLGGELFF
TGCAGCGTTGGTTTGGGCGGGGAGCTGTTTTTT
>NA|TRBJ1-5|NA|TRBV12-3/TRBV12-4
CASSITAVNQPQHF
TGTGCCAGCAGCATAACAGCGGTCAATCAGCCCCAGCATTTT